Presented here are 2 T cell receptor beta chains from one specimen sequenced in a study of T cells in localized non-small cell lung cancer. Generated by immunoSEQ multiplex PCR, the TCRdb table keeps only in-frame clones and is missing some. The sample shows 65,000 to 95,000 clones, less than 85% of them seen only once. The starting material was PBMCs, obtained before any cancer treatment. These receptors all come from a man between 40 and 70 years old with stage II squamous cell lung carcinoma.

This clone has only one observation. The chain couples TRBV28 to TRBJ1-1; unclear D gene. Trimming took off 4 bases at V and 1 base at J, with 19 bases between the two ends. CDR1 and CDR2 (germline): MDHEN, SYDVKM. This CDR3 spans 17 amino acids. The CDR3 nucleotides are TGTGCCAGCAGTTCGCCTCGTCTTAAGGAGGGGAACACTGAAGCTTTCTTT. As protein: CASSSPRLKEGNTEAFF.

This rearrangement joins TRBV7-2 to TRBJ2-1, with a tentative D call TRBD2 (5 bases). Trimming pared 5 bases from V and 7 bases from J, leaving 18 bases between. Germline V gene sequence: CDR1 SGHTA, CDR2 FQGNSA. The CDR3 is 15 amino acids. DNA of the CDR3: TGTGCCAGCAGCGAAACTAGGGCCTTGAATAATGAGCAGTTCTTC. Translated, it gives CASSETRALNNEQFF.